These 20 T cell receptor beta chains share one sample of origin, sequenced in a study of cytomegalovirus exposure and HLA in healthy donors. The data were produced by immunoSEQ multiplex PCR, yet TCRdb's version contains in-frame clones alone and is incomplete. The table records over 200,000 clones, 85% to 90% of them present only once. The sequencing input was PBMCs. These receptors were taken from a young woman in good health and CMV-seronegative.

This clone came up once. V usage is TRBV7-2 and J usage is TRBJ2-1, with 9 bases fitting TRBD2. V shed 8 bases and J 8 bases; nucleotides not matched to a gene: 13. The CDR3 length is 15 residues. Germline V gene sequence: CDR1 SGHTA, CDR2 FQGNSA. DNA of the CDR3: TGTGCCAGCGGGGGCAGGTCTAGCGGGATCGATGAGCAGTTCTTC. Translation gives CASGGRSSGIDEQFF.

The rearrangement uses TRBV6-4 and TRBJ2-2; 8 nucleotides agree with TRBD1. Germline V gives CDR1 MRHNA, CDR2 SNTAGT. V trimming: 5 bases; J trimming: 4 bases; junction bases outside the gene matches: 12. This CDR3 comprises 17 residues. CDR3 in DNA: TGTGCCAGCAGTACAAGTAGCGAGACAGGGGTCACCGGGGAGCTGTTTTTT. The encoded protein is CASSTSSETGVTGELFF.

This chain connects TRBV27 to TRBJ2-1; D is perhaps TRBD2 (6 bases). The V and J ends lost 2 bases and 3 bases respectively, with 17 bases between them. The length of the CDR3 is 17 residues. Per germline, CDR1 MNHEY and CDR2 SMNVEV (reference sequence). CDR3 sequence reads: CASSLIGRRGFYNEQFF. CDR3 bases: TGTGCCAGCAGTTTAATCGGAAGGCGGGGATTCTACAATGAGCAGTTCTTC.

The J gene is TRBJ2-1, the V gene TRBV7-9, with a weak D call TRBD2 (5 bases). V lost 4 bases and J 3 bases, leaving 10 bases between the germline ends. The CDR3 consists of 14 residues. The germline CDR1 and CDR2 sequences are SEHNR and FQNEAQ (reference sequence). CDR3: CASSSHRDYNEQFF. CDR3 coding DNA: TGTGCCAGCAGCTCCCATCGGGACTACAATGAGCAGTTCTTC.

The chain links TRBV5-1 to TRBJ2-7; TRBD1 aligns across 7 bases. Germline lookup yields CDR1 SGHRS and CDR2 YFSETQ. V shed 4 bases, J shed 5 bases, and the junction held 12 bases outside the gene matches. The CDR3 has 15 residues. CDR3 DNA sequence: TGCGCCAGCAGCCTGAGACAGGGAGAACGAAACGAGCAGTACTTC. Its translation is CASSLRQGERNEQYF.

The V call is TRBV7-9, the J call TRBJ2-3, with TRBD2 matching over 7 bases. Losses at the gene ends were 5 bases for V and 4 bases for J; bases not matched to a gene: 6. The CDR3 runs to 14 residues. The germline gives CDR1 SEHNR, CDR2 FQNEAQ (reference sequence). The CDR3, as DNA: TGTGCCAGCAGCCTAGGGCTAGCGGCAGATACGCAGTATTTT. Protein product: CASSLGLAADTQYF.

The chain joins TRBV7-9 to TRBJ2-5; TRBD2 aligns across 8 bases. Germline loops: CDR1 SEHNR, CDR2 FQNEAQ (reference sequence). The CDR3 covers 16 residues. Losses at the gene ends were 4 bases for V and 2 bases for J; bases not matched to a gene: 9. CDR3 coding DNA: TGTGCCAGCAGCTATCCTCACGGGAGGGGTCAAGAGACCCAGTACTTC. It codes for CASSYPHGRGQETQYF.

This chain connects TRBV28 to TRBJ2-2; TRBD2 aligns across 10 bases. The germline V gene encodes CDR1 MDHEN and CDR2 SYDVKM. The V and J ends lost 8 bases and 5 bases, in that order; junction bases with no gene match: 14. This CDR3 is built from 17 residues. The CDR3 loop is CASRGGLAGVGTGELFF. The CDR3 DNA sequence: TGTGCCAGCCGAGGCGGGCTAGCGGGAGTGGGAACCGGGGAGCTGTTTTTT.

The chain is built from TRBV6-5 and TRBJ2-5, with TRBD2 matching 7 bases. V lost 2 bases, J lost 5 bases, and 8 bases stayed unmatched. The CDR3 loop spans 15 amino acids. Germline assignment: CDR1 MNHEY and CDR2 SVGAGI. CDR3 region: CASSYGGSRWETQYF. CDR3 DNA sequence: TGTGCCAGCAGTTACGGCGGGAGCAGGTGGGAGACCCAGTACTTC.

This CDR3 reads CASSSQTMNTEAFF. DNA for the CDR3: TGTGCCAGCAGTTCACAAACTATGAACACTGAAGCTTTCTTT. The J gene is TRBJ1-1, the V gene TRBV27, with D unclear. From germline, CDR1 is MNHEY and CDR2 SMNVEV (reference sequence). Trimming shortened V by 4 bases and J by 0 bases, and 9 bases separated the two germline ends. The CDR3 runs to 14 residues.

This sequence joins TRBV11-2 and TRBJ2-1; 9 nucleotides line up with TRBD2. CDR1 and CDR2 (germline): SGHAT, FQNNGV. The CDR3 consists of 18 residues. The V segment lost 5 bases and the J segment 7 bases; nucleotides outside the gene matches: 18. CDR3 sequence: CASSHYPKPSGVGNEQFF. The CDR3 DNA reads TGTGCCAGCAGCCACTACCCCAAGCCTAGCGGGGTGGGGAATGAGCAGTTCTTC.

V is TRBV5-6 and J is TRBJ2-5; possible D gene TRBD2, 5 bases. This CDR3 comprises 16 residues. Germline CDR1 SGHDT, CDR2 YYEEEE. Trimming removed 3 bases from V and 2 bases from J, with 17 bases in between. The CDR3 here is CASSSRGSKIQETQYF. The CDR3 coding sequence is TGTGCCAGCAGCTCACGGGGATCAAAGATTCAAGAGACCCAGTACTTC.

This clone showed up just once. The junction and the germline gene differ at one end; a read error may be behind it. J is TRBJ2-3 and V is TRBV7-7; 7 positions match TRBD1. Germline V gene lookup returns CDR1 SSHAT and CDR2 FNYEAQ (reference sequence). CDR3 length: 14 residues. The CDR3 DNA reads TGTGCTAGCAGCTTGGGACAGAACACAGATACGCAGTATTTT. Amino acid sequence: CASSLGQNTDTQYF.

The rearrangement joins TRBV21-1 to TRBJ1-2; the table gives TRBD1 as D, unverified against the DNA. TRBV21-1 is tagged as a pseudogene. The CDR3 is 19 residues long. The CDR3 bases are TGTGCCAGCAGCAATCGCCCATCAGGGCTTTACGCAGCTAACTATGGCTACACCTTC. Its translation is CASSNRPSGLYAANYGYTF.

The chain couples TRBV7-2 to TRBJ1-1; no reliable D call. The CDR3 extends over 13 amino acids. From germline, CDR1 is SGHTA and CDR2 FQGNSA. V was trimmed by 5 bases and J by 6 bases, leaving 13 bases between them. CDR3 loop: CASSLSLRAEAFF. The CDR3 DNA reads as TGTGCCAGCAGCCTTTCCCTGCGCGCTGAAGCTTTCTTT.

This chain uses TRBV28 with TRBJ1-1; no clear D gene. V lost 3 bases, J lost 1 base, and 9 bases lay in between. Per germline, CDR1 MDHEN and CDR2 SYDVKM. This CDR3 comprises 14 residues. The CDR3 loop reads CASSFPGENTEAFF. As DNA, the CDR3 is TGTGCCAGCAGTTTCCCCGGGGAGAACACTGAAGCTTTCTTT.

The chain links TRBV7-9 to TRBJ2-7; 9 nucleotides align to TRBD2. This CDR3 spans 17 amino acids. V trimming: 1 base; J trimming: 3 bases; junction bases outside the gene matches: 10. Germline lookup yields CDR1 SEHNR and CDR2 FQNEAQ (reference sequence). The CDR3 nucleotides read TGTGCCAGCAGCTTAGGGGGGCTAGCGGGAAGGGGCTACGAGCAGTACTTC. Translation: CASSLGGLAGRGYEQYF.

CDR3 DNA sequence: TGCGCCAGCAGCCAAGGGGTCGGTACTAGCGGGAGAAATAATGAGCAGTTCTTC. Protein sequence: CASSQGVGTSGRNNEQFF. The chain links TRBV4-1 to TRBJ2-1; TRBD2 matches at 11 bases. Unmatched junction bases numbered 12, after V lost 1 base and J lost 7 bases. Germline loops: CDR1 MGHRA, CDR2 YSYEKL. The CDR3 spans 18 residues.

The gene calls are TRBV6-5 and TRBJ1-2; unclear D gene. This CDR3 is built from 15 residues. Germline loops: CDR1 MNHEY, CDR2 SVGAGI. Trimming removed 5 bases from V and 3 bases from J, with 16 bases in between. The chain's CDR3 is CASSPLRQADYGYTF. In DNA, the CDR3 is TGTGCCAGCAGTCCCCTCCGCCAGGCCGACTATGGCTACACCTTC.

This rearrangement joins TRBV7-2 to TRBJ1-5; 7 positions match TRBD1. CDR1 SGHTA and CDR2 FQGNSA come from the germline V gene. J lost 6 bases, V lost 4 bases, and 0 bases had no gene match. This CDR3 has 12 amino acids. CDR3 sequence: CASSSGGQPQHF. For the CDR3, the DNA is TGTGCCAGCAGCTCAGGGGGTCAGCCCCAGCATTTT.